This TCR beta chain was found in a study of blood T cells in healthy people across ages. General observations from the study: It was not possible, with unsorted PBMCs, to conclusively compare naive and antigen-experienced cells.

It was with a sample-barcoded 5' primer and a J-beta primer mix that a second PCR of about 6 to 12 cycles was run. TCRdb recomputed calls from the 5' RACE reads with MiXCR, one row per CDR3 protein. Of about 1.5 million distinct CDR3 sequences listed, approximately 42% are singletons. Concerning this clonotype: Its antigen is currently unknown.

The sequenced material came from blood. This sequence was found in a young woman in good health.

CDR3 sequence: CSARDLQGRNTIYF. The CDR3 nucleotides read TGCAGTGCTAGAGATCTGCAGGGACGAAACACCATATATTTT. The chain uses TRBV20-1 and TRBJ1-3; possibly TRBD1 for D (5 bases). Per the germline V gene, CDR1 is DFQATT and CDR2 is SNEGSKA (reference sequence). The CDR3 extends over 14 amino acids. Trimming left V 0 bases short and J 5 bases short, with 11 bases between.